This T cell receptor beta chain is from a study of siplizumab effects on memory and regulatory T cells. Study outcomes and limitations: Roughly 80-97% of dividing CD4+ or CD8+ clones were without an attributable naive or memory phenotype. Naive T cells, seemingly more diverse than memory cells, seemed major alloresponse contributors.

The assay looked at some 100,000 TCR templates in each sample. Sequencing used immunoSEQ multiplex PCR; TCRdb keeps in-frame clones, though not all of them. The data contain approximately 97,000 clones, roughly 90% of them singletons. The CDR3 extends over 11 amino acids. V lost 5 bases, J lost 8 bases, and 2 bases stayed unmatched. CDR1 is DFQATT and CDR2 is SNEGSKA in the germline V gene (reference sequence). This clone was observed a single time. Antigen unknown. The sample comprised CD4+ T cells sorted from blood. The source of this sequence is a human donor in good health. The chain joins TRBV20-1 to TRBJ2-1; 8 bases map to TRBD2. The CDR3, as DNA: TGCAGTGCTGGGACTAGTGATGAGCAGTTCTTC. Translated, it gives CSAGTSDEQFF.